Below are 8 T cell receptor beta chains sequenced from a single sample in a study of human T cells and chemical hapten exposure. Described time point: pre-sensitization, week 0. Treatment reported: therapeutic diphenylcyclopropenone sensitization with weekly scalp DPC. TCRdb re-called the RACE reads with MiXCR, one entry per CDR3 protein. This sample has roughly 250,000 distinct CDR3 sequences, with over 8% found just once. This specimen was whole blood, taken in connection with sensitization to the hapten diphenylcyclopropenone (DPC). These receptor sequences come from a woman between 35 and 50 years old with alopecia areata. Some clones in this sample may be carry-over from other donors' samples.

The rearrangement joins TRBV4-1 to TRBJ1-1; maybe TRBD1 (6 bases). Germline V gene data show CDR1 as MGHRA and CDR2 as YSYEKL. Between the trimmed V and J ends, which lost 1 base and 0 bases, there was a span of 12 bases. The CDR3 is 16 amino acids. The CDR3 region has the DNA TGCGCCAGCAGCCAAGCCAACGGACAGTTGAACACTGAAGCTTTCTTT. It yields the protein CASSQANGQLNTEAFF.

The table lists this clonotype with a few counts. The genes are TRBV28 and TRBJ1-5; no definite D call. The ends were cut back, 5 bases at V and 7 bases at J, with 9 bases in the middle. Germline V gene lookup returns CDR1 MDHEN and CDR2 SYDVKM. CDR3 size: 12 residues. The CDR3: CASSVTGQPQHF. CDR3 DNA: TGTGCCAGCAGTGTCACTGGGCAGCCCCAGCATTTT.

This clonotype occurred many times. This chain connects TRBV28 to TRBJ2-4; 10 bases are a match to TRBD2. The CDR3 spans 17 residues. Germline V gene sequence: CDR1 MDHEN, CDR2 SYDVKM. J lost 6 bases, V lost 4 bases, and 12 bases had no gene match. The CDR3 spells CASSYRDGASGRNIQYF. Here the CDR3 DNA reads TGTGCCAGCAGTTACAGGGACGGGGCTAGCGGGAGAAACATTCAGTACTTC.

V gene TRBV10-3 combines with J gene TRBJ2-7, with 7 bases identical to TRBD2. Per germline, CDR1 ENHRY and CDR2 SYGVKD. The junction had 9 bases not matched to a gene; V was cut back by 10 bases and J by 3 bases. This CDR3 has 13 residues. The CDR3 DNA reads TGTGCCAGCTCAGCGGGATCGCTCTACGAGCAGTACTTC. This codes for CASSAGSLYEQYF.

This clonotype has only a few counts. This chain uses TRBV7-2 with TRBJ1-4; D not resolved. This CDR3 is built from 14 residues. Trimming took 2 bases from V and 8 from J, leaving 12 bases between them. CDR1 and CDR2 (germline): SGHTA, FQGNSA. CDR3 nucleotide sequence: TGTGCCAGCAGCTTATGGGGTCAGGACGAAAAACTGTTTTTT. Its protein product is CASSLWGQDEKLFF.

This clonotype has a handful of counts. V gene TRBV2 combines with J gene TRBJ2-3; tentative D call: TRBD1 (5 bases). The CDR3 is 14 residues long. Germline V gene lookup returns CDR1 SNHLY and CDR2 FYNNEI. V was clipped by 6 bases and J by 5 bases, with 15 bases between them. The CDR3 DNA is TGTGCCAGCAGGAAGGGGTATCCCAAAGATACGCAGTATTTT. This encodes CASRKGYPKDTQYF.

V is TRBV7-2 and J is TRBJ2-7; D ambiguous. This CDR3 is built from 12 residues. Germline V gene sequence: CDR1 SGHTA, CDR2 FQGNSA. Trimming removed 1 base from V and 2 bases from J, with 3 bases in between. The CDR3 here is CASSLEAYEQYF. The CDR3 DNA reads TGTGCCAGCAGCTTAGAGGCCTACGAGCAGTACTTC.

The rearrangement uses TRBV7-9 and TRBJ2-7, with D perhaps assigned TRBD1 or TRBD2 (5 bases each). This CDR3 is built from 14 residues. Germline CDR1 reads SEHNR; CDR2 reads FQNEAQ (reference sequence). Trimming cost V 5 bases and J 2 bases, with 13 bases left between them. CDR3 DNA: TGTGCCAGCAGCGGGACCATGACCCCCTACGAGCAGTACTTC. It yields the protein CASSGTMTPYEQYF.